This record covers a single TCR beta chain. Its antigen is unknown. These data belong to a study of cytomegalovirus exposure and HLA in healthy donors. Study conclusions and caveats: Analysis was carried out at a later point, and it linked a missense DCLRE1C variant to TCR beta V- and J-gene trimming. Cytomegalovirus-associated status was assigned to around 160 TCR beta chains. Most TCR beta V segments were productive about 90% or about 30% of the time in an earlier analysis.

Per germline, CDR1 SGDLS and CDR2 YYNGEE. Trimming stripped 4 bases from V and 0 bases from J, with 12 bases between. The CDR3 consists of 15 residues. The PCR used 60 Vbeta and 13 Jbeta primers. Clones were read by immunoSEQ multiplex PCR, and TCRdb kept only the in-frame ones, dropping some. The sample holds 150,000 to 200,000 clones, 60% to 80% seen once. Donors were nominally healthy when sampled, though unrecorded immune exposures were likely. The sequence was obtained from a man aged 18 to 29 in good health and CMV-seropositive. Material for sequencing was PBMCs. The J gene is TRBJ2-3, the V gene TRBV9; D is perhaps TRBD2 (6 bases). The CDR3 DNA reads TGTGCCAGCAGCACAGAAGGGACTAGCACAGATACGCAGTATTTT. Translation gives CASSTEGTSTDTQYF.